The TCR beta chain described here comes from a study of blood T cell repertoires in COVID-19. The overall study: PBMCs, B-cell-depleted T cells, or T cells were the source of the cDNA or gDNA that made up the material.

TCRdb keeps only in-frame clones here, not all; method: immunoSEQ multiplex PCR. Among about 190,000 clones listed, approximately 91% were seen once. Germline lookup yields CDR1 SGHRS and CDR2 YFSETQ. V trimming: 0 bases; J trimming: 8 bases; junction bases outside the gene matches: 5. There are 15 residues in the CDR3. V is TRBV5-1 and J is TRBJ2-1; 10 bases are a match to TRBD2. Sequenced material: peripheral blood. The source is a man aged 25-45 years with acute or convalescent COVID-19. The CDR3 nucleotides read TGCGCCAGCAGCTTGGCCGAAGCGGGAGGGGATGAGCAGTTCTTC. Its protein is CASSLAEAGGDEQFF.